This TCR beta chain was obtained from a study of shared clonotypes between healthy human individuals. Study summary: CD4 naive and memory got three plates each, CD8 naive two, CD8 memory one.

The germline V gene has CDR1 SGHAT and CDR2 FQNNGV. J gave up 6 bases and V 1 base, and 8 bases lay outside the gene matches. The length of the CDR3 is 16 residues. Assay used: immunoSEQ multiplex PCR; TCRdb lists only in-frame clones, some missing. This table holds around 700,000 clones, just over 90% found once. Study results and limitations: Clonotypes shared by all four donors outscored non-shared clonotypes in generation probability. How much donors shared clonotypes was expected to be affected by sequencing depth.

Worth noting for this clone: Its antigen is currently unknown.

It was CD45RO-negative cells, positively selected for CCR7, that made up naive CD8 cells, with terminally differentiated effector memory CD45RA+ cells excluded. Input material: naive CD8+ T cells sorted from blood. This clonotype was obtained from a young man in good health. The chain employs TRBV11-2 and TRBJ2-3, with 9 bases lining up with TRBD2. The CDR3 bases are TGTGCCAGCAGCTTAGTTGCGGGAGGGGGTCTGGATACGCAGTATTTT. Translation gives CASSLVAGGGLDTQYF. The full variable domain, rest sourced from reference TRBV11-2 and TRBJ2-3, is EAGVAQSPRYKIIEKRQSVAFWCNPISGHATLYWYQQILGQGPKLLIQFQNNGVVDDSQLPKDRFSAERLKGVDSTLKIQPAKLEDSAVYLCASSLVAGGGLDTQYFGPGTRLTVL.